Listed below are T cell receptor beta chains from one sample, sequenced in a study of T cells in localized non-small cell lung cancer. Assay used: immunoSEQ multiplex PCR; TCRdb lists only in-frame clones, some missing. Of tens of thousands of clones in the sample, 78% were seen once. The sample here was peripheral blood, taken before any cancer treatment. The origin of the receptors is a male donor aged 60 or older with stage II squamous cell lung carcinoma. The CDR3 runs from the conserved cysteine through the conserved F or W. D genes are given only for firm matches. The size entry is marked missing in some rows and otherwise reads once, few, many or a size class.

TRBJ2-2 . . TRBV19 TGTGCCAGTAGTATAGACCTTCAGGCCGGGGAGCTGTTTTTT CASSIDLQAGELFF
TRBJ2-3 . . TRBV15 TGTGCCACCAGCAGAGTTTCGGGCTCAGATACGCAGTATTTT CATSRVSGSDTQYF
TRBJ1-5 . . TRBV4-2 TGTGCCAGCAGCCAAGACGTTAGCAATCAGCCCCAGCATTTT CASSQDVSNQPQHF
TRBJ1-5 . TRBD1 TRBV7-2 TGTGCCAGCAGCCTCTCCGGGACAGCCCTCAATCAGCCCCAGCATTTT CASSLSGTALNQPQHF
TRBJ2-5 . . TRBV2 TGTGCCAGCAGGGACCCGGAGACCCAGTACTTC CASRDPETQYF
TRBJ2-7 once . TRBV5-1 TGCGCCAGCCGATTGACGACGGGAGCAGTCGAGCAGTACTTC CASRLTTGAVEQYF
TRBJ2-7 . . TRBV6-1 TGTGCCAGCAGCCCCAGGGAGGATAGGGGCGAGCAGTACTTC CASSPREDRGEQYF
TRBJ2-5 . . TRBV5-4 TGCGCCAGCAGCCAAGGAATTGGGGGGGAGACCCAGTACTTC CASSQGIGGETQYF
TRBJ2-6 . TRBD1 TRBV4-1 TGCGCCAGCAGCCAGGACAGGGGAGAAGGCGCTGGGGCCAACGTCCTGACTTTC CASSQDRGEGAGANVLTF
TRBJ1-2 . . TRBV5-1 TGCGCCAGCAGCGGCCAGCCCGTTTTCCAAGGCTACACCTTC CASSGQPVFQGYTF
TRBJ1-5 once . TRBV30 TGTGCCTGGAGCCCAGGGACAAATCAGCCCCAGCATTTT CAWSPGTNQPQHF
TRBJ2-6 . TRBD2 TRBV9 TGTGCCAGCAGCGCTGGACTAGCGGGAGGAGTCTCTGGGGCCAACGTCCTGACTTTC CASSAGLAGGVSGANVLTF
TRBJ2-5 . . TRBV2 TGTGCCAGCAGGGAAAGGCTTGTCCAAGAGACCCAGTACTTC CASRERLVQETQYF
TRBJ2-7 . . TRBV5-5 TGTGCCAGCAGCCCCGGACAGCTGTTATACGAGCAGTACTTC CASSPGQLLYEQYF
TRBJ2-6 . TRBD1 TRBV19 TGTGCCAGTAGTGTCCCCCGACAGGGGTCTGGGGCCAACGTCCTGACTTTC CASSVPRQGSGANVLTF
TRBJ1-1 . TRBD1 TRBV7-3 TGTGCCAGCAGCCGTTCGGGACAGGGGAACACTGAAGCTTTCTTT CASSRSGQGNTEAFF